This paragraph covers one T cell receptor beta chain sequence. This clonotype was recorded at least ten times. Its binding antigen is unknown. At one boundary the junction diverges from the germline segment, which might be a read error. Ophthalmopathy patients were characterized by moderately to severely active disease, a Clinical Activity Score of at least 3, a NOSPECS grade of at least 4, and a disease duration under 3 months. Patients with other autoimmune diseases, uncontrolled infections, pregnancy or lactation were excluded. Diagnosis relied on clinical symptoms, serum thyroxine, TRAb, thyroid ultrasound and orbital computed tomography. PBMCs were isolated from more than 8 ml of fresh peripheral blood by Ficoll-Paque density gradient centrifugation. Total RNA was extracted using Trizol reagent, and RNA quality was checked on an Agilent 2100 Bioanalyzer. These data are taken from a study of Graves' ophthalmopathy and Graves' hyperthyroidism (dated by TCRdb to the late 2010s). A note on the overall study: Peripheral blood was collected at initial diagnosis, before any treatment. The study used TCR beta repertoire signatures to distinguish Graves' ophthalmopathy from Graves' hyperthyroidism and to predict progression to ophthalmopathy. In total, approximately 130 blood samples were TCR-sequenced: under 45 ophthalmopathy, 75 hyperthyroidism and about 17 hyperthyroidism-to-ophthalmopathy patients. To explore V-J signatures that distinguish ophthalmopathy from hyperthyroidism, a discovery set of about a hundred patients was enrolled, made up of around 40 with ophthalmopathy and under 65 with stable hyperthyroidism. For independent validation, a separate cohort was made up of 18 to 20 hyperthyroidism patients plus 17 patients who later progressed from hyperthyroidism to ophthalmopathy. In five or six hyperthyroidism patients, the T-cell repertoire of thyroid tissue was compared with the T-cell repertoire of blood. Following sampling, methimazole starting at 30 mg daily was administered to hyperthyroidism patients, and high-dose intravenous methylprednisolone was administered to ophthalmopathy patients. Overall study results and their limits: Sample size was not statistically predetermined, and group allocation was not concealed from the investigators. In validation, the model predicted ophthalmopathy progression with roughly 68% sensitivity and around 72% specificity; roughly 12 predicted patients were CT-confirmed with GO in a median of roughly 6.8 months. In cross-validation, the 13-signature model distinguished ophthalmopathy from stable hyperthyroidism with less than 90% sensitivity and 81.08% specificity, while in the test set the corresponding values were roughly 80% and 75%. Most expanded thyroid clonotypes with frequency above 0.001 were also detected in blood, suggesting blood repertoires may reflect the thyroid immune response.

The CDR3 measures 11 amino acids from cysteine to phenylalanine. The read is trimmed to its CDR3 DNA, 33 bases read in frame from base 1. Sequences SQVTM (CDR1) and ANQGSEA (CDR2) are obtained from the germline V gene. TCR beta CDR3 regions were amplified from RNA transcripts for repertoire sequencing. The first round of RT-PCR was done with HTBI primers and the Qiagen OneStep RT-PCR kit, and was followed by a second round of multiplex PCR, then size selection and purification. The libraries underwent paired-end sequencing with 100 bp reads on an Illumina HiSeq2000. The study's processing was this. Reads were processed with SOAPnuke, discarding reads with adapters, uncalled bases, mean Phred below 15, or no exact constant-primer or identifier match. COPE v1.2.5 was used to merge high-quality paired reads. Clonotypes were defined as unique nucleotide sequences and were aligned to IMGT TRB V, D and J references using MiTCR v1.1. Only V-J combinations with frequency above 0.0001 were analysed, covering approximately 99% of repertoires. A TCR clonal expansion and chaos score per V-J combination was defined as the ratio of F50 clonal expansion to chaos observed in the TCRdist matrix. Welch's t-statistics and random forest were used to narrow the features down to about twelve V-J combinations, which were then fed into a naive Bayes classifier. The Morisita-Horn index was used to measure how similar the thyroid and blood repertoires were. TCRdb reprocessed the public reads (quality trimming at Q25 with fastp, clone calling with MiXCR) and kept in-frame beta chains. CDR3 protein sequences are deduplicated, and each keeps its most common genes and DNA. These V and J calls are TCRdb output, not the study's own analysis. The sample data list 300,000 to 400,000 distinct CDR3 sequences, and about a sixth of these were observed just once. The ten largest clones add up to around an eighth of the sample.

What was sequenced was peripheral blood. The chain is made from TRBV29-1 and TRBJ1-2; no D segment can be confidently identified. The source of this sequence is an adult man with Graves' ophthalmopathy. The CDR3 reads CSATSLGLYNF. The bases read TGCAGCGCCACGTCCCTAGGGCTATACAACTTC. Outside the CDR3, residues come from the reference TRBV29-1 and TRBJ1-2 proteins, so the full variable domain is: SAVISQKPSRDICQRGTSLTIQCQVDSQVTMMFWYRQQPGQSLTLIATANQGSEATYESGFVIDKFPISRPNLTFSTLTVSNMSPEDSSIYLCSATSLGLYNFGSGTRLTVV.